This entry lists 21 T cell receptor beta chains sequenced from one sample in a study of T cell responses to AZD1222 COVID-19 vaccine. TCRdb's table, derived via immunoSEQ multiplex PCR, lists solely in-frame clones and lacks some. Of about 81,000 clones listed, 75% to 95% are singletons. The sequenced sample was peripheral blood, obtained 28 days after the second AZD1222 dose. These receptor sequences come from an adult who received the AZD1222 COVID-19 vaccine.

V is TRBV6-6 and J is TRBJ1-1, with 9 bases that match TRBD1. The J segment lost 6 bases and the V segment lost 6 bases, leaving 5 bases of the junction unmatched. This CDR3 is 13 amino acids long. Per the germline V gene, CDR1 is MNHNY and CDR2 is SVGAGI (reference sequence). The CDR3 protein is CASRQQGAAEAFF. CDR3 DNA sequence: TGTGCCAGCAGGCAACAGGGGGCGGCTGAAGCTTTCTTT.

The CDR3 nucleotides read TGCAGCGTTCTCCCGGCGGGGAGAACTGAAGCTTTCTTT. Protein: CSVLPAGRTEAFF. J is TRBJ1-1 and V is TRBV29-1, with D uncertain. Looked up from germline, CDR1 is SQVTM and CDR2 is ANQGSEA. The CDR3 has 13 residues. Trimming cost V 5 bases and J 5 bases, with 15 bases left between them. Filled out from reference TRBV29-1 and TRBJ1-1, the complete variable domain reads SAVISQKPSRDICQRGTSLTIQCQVDSQVTMMFWYRQQPGQSLTLIATANQGSEATYESGFVIDKFPISRPNLTFSTLTVSNMSPEDSSIYLCSVLPAGRTEAFFGQGTRLTVV.

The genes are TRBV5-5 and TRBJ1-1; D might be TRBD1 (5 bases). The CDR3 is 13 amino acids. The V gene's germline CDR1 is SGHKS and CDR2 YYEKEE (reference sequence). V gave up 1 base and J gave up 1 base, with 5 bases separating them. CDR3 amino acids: CASSLTGNTEAFF. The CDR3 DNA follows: TGTGCCAGCAGCTTGACAGGGAACACTGAAGCTTTCTTT.

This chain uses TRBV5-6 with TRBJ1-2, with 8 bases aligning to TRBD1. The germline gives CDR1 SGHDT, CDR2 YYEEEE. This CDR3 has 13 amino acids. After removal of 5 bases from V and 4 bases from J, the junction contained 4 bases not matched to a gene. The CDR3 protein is CASRKGQVYGYTF. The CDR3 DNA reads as TGTGCCAGCAGAAAGGGACAGGTCTATGGCTACACCTTC.

The CDR3 DNA is TGCAGCGTTGACAAGGGACAGGGCCCTAACTATGGCTACACCTTC. As protein: CSVDKGQGPNYGYTF. This rearrangement joins TRBV29-1 to TRBJ1-2; 9 positions agree with TRBD1. The germline V gene has CDR1 SQVTM and CDR2 ANQGSEA. V was pared by 3 bases and J by 0 bases, with 5 bases of the junction left unmatched. The CDR3 covers 15 residues.

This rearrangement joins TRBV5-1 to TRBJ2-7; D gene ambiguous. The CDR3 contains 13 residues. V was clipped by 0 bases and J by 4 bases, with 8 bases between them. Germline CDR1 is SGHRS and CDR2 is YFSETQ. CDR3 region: CASSLASTYEQYF. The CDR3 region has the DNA TGCGCCAGCAGCTTGGCGTCAACTTACGAGCAGTACTTC. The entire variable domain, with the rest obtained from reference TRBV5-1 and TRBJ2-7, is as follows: KAGVTQTPRYLIKTRGQQVTLSCSPISGHRSVSWYQQTPGQGLQFLFEYFSETQRNKGNFPGRFSGRQFSNSRSEMNVSTLELGDSALYLCASSLASTYEQYFGPGTRLTVT.

CDR3 amino acids: CASSQVSTGELFF. The CDR3 bases are TGTGCCAGCAGCCAAGTGAGCACCGGGGAGCTGTTTTTT. The rearrangement links TRBV3-1 (or the pseudogene TRBV3-2) to TRBJ2-2; D uncertain. From germline, CDR1 is LGHDT and CDR2 YNNKEL (reference sequence). The germline V and J ends were trimmed by 1 base and 4 bases, with 4 bases remaining between them. This CDR3 has 13 residues.

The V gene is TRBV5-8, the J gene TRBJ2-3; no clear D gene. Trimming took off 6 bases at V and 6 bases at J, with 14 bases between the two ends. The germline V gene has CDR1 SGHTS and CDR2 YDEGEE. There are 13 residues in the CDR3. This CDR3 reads CASTDGGVDTQYF. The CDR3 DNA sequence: TGTGCCAGCACCGACGGCGGCGTTGATACGCAGTATTTT.

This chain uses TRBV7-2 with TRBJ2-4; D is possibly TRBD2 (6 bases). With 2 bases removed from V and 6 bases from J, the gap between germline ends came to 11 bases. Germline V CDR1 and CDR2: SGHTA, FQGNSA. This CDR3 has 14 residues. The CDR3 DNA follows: TGTGCCAGCAGCTTAAACAGGCGGGGAAACATTCAGTACTTC. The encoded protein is CASSLNRRGNIQYF.

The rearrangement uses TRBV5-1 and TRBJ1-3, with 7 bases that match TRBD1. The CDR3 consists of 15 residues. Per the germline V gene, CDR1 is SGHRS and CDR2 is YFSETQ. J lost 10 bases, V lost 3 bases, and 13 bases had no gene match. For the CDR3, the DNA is TGCGCCAGCAGCTACTCAGGGGGAACGGAAGGGACCATATATTTT. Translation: CASSYSGGTEGTIYF.

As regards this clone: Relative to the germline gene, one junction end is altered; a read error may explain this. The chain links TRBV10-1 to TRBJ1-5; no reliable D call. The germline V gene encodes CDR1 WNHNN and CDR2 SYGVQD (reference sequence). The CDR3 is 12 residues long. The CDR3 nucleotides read TGCGCCACCAGTACTAGCAATCAGCCCCAGCATTTT. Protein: CATSTSNQPQHF.

For the CDR3, the DNA is TGTGCCAGCAGCCATATCGTCCAGGTGGACACTGAAGCTTTCTTT. Translation: CASSHIVQVDTEAFF. The V call is TRBV5-6, the J call TRBJ1-1; no clear D gene. The germline V gene encodes CDR1 SGHDT and CDR2 YYEEEE. The CDR3 length is 15 residues. Trimming removed 4 bases from V and 3 bases from J, with 16 bases in between.

CDR3 in DNA: TGTGCCAGCAGTCCTTGGACAGTCGGAAACACCATATATTTT. Translated, it gives CASSPWTVGNTIYF. The V gene is TRBV6-6, the J gene TRBJ1-3; tentatively, D is TRBD1 (6 bases). CDR1 is MNHNY, CDR2 SVGAGI, per germline (reference sequence). This CDR3 spans 14 amino acids. Trimming removed 5 bases from V and 4 bases from J, with 12 bases in between.

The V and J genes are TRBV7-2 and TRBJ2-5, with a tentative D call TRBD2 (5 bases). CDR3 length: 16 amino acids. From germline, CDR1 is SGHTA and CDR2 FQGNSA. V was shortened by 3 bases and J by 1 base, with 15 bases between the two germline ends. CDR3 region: CASSLIGAELQETQYF. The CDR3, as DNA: TGTGCCAGCAGCTTGATAGGAGCGGAGCTCCAAGAGACCCAGTACTTC.

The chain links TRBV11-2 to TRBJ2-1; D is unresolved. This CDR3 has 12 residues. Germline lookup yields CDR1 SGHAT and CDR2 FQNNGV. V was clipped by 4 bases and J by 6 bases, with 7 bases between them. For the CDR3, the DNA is TGTGCCAGCAGCTCCGGACGCAATGAGCAGTTCTTC. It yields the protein CASSSGRNEQFF.

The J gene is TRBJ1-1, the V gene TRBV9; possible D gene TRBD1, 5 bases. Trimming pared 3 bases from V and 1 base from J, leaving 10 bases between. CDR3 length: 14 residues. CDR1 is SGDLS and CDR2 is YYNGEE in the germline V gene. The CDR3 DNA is TGTGCCAGCAGCGGAACCAGGGAGAACACTGAAGCTTTCTTT. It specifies CASSGTRENTEAFF.

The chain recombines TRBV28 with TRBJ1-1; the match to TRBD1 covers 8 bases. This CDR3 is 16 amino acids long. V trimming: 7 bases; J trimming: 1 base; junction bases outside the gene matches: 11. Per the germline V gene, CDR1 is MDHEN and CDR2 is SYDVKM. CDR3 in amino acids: CASTVQGAAGNTEAFF. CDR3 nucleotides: TGTGCCAGCACCGTTCAGGGGGCCGCGGGGAACACTGAAGCTTTCTTT.

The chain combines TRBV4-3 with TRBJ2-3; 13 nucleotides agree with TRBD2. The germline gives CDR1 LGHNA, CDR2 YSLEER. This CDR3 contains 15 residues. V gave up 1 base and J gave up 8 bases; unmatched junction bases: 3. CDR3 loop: CASSQGRLAGGTQYF. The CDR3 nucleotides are TGCGCCAGCAGCCAAGGTCGACTAGCGGGGGGTACGCAGTATTTT.

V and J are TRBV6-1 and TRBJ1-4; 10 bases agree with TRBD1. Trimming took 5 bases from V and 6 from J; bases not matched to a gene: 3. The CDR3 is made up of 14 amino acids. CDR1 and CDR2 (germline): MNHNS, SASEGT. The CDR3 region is CASSTGQGHEKLFF. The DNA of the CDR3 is TGTGCCAGCAGTACGGGACAGGGGCATGAAAAACTGTTTTTT.

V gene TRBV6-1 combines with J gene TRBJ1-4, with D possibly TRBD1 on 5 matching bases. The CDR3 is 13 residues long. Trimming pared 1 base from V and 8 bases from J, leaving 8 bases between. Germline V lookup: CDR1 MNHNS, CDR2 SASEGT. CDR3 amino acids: CASSEVWGEKLFF. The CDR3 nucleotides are TGTGCCAGCAGTGAAGTGTGGGGCGAAAAACTGTTTTTT.

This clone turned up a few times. The CDR3 DNA reads as TGTGCCAGCAGCTTAGAATCCCTTGTCGTAGACACCATATATTTT. Translated, it gives CASSLESLVVDTIYF. The rearrangement uses TRBV7-2 and TRBJ1-3; D is unclear. Germline V gene data show CDR1 as SGHTA and CDR2 as FQGNSA. The V and J ends lost 1 base and 8 bases respectively, with 15 bases between them. The CDR3 sequence is 15 residues long.